The entry that follows covers one T cell receptor beta chain sequence. This specimen belongs to a study of OX40 agonist ivuxolimab in advanced cancers. Study-wide context: Patients were treated with ivuxolimab, an agonistic anti-OX40 (CD134) antibody.

The data were produced by immunoSEQ multiplex PCR, yet TCRdb's version contains in-frame clones alone and is incomplete. The table lists about 69,000 clones, about three quarters of them singletons. The CDR3 loop spans 16 amino acids. CDR1 LGHNA and CDR2 YNFKEQ come from the germline V gene. Trimming pared 2 bases from V and 8 bases from J, leaving 16 bases between. Here the sequenced sample was CD4+ or CD8+ T cells sorted from blood, taken in a trial of the OX40 agonist ivuxolimab. This clonotype originated in an adult with an advanced solid tumor such as melanoma, head and neck, liver or kidney cancer. The chain has TRBV4-2 and TRBJ1-6; unclear D gene. The CDR3 here is CASSQSRGGRDSPLHF. In DNA form, the CDR3 reads TGTGCCAGCAGCCAAAGTCGTGGTGGGAGGGATTCACCCCTCCACTTT.